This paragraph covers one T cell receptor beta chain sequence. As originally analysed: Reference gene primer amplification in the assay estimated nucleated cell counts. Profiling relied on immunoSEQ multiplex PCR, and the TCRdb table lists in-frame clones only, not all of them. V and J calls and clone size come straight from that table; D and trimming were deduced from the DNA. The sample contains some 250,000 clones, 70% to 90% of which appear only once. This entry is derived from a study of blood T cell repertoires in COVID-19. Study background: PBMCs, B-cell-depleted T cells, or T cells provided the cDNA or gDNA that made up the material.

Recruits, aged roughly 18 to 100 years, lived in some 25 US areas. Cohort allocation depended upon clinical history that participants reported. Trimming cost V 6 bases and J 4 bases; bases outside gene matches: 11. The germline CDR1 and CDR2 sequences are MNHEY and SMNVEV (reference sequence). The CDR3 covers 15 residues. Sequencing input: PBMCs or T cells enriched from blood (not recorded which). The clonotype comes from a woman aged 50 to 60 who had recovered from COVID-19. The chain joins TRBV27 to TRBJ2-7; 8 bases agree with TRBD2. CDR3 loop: CASSQTSGSLYEQYF. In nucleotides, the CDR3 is TGTGCCAGCAGCCAGACCAGCGGGAGTCTTTACGAGCAGTACTTC.